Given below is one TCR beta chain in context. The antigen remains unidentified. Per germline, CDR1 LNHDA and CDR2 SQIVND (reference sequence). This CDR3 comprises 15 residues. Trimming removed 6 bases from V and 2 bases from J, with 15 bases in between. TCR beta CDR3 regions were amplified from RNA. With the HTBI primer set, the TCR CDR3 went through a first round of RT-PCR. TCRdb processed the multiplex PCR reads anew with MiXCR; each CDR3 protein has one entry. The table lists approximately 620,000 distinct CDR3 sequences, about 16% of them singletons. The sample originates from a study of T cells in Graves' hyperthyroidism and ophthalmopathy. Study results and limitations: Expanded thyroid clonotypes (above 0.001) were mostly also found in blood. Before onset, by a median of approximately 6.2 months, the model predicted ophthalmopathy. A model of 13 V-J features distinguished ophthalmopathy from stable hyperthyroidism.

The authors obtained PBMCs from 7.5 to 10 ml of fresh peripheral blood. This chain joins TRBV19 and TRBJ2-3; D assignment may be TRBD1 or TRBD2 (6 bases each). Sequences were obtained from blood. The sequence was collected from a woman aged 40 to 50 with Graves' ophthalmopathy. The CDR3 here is CASRGGTVLTDTQYF. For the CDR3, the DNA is TGTGCCAGTAGAGGGGGGACGGTACTCACAGATACGCAGTATTTT.